Presented here are 21 T cell receptor beta chains from one specimen sequenced in a study of blood T cell repertoires in COVID-19. Clones were read by immunoSEQ multiplex PCR, and TCRdb kept only the in-frame ones, dropping some. Altogether about 250,000 clones are present, 70% to 90% being singletons, with the ten largest covering more than 4%. The specimen sequenced was PBMCs or T cells enriched from blood (not recorded which). The origin of the receptors is a woman in her twenties or thirties who had recovered from COVID-19.

This clone came up a few times. V gene TRBV6-4 combines with J gene TRBJ1-5; TRBD1 agrees at 8 bases. Germline assignment: CDR1 MRHNA and CDR2 SNTAGT. V gave up 8 bases and J gave up 3 bases; unmatched junction bases: 3. This CDR3 spans 13 amino acids. The DNA for the CDR3 is TGTGCCAGCGCGACAGGGGACAATCAGCCCCAGCATTTT. Translation gives CASATGDNQPQHF.

The genes are TRBV10-3 and TRBJ2-1; 7 nucleotides agree with TRBD1. V trimming: 2 bases; J trimming: 3 bases; junction bases outside the gene matches: 10. Per germline, CDR1 ENHRY and CDR2 SYGVKD. This CDR3 is built from 17 residues. The CDR3, as DNA: TGTGCCATCAGTGAGCCCCCGGGACAGCTTCGCTACAATGAGCAGTTCTTC. It specifies CAISEPPGQLRYNEQFF.

This rearrangement joins TRBV29-1 to TRBJ2-1, with TRBD2 identical over 7 bases. V shed 6 bases and J 6 bases; nucleotides not matched to a gene: 8. Germline CDR1 reads SQVTM; CDR2 reads ANQGSEA. The CDR3 is 13 amino acids. The CDR3 nucleotides are TGCAGCGTGAGACTAGCTAGGGTCAATGAGCAGTTCTTC. It yields the protein CSVRLARVNEQFF.

The chain has TRBV19 and TRBJ1-5, with D perhaps TRBD1 (5 bases). The length of the CDR3 is 15 residues. V gave up 7 bases and J gave up 3 bases, with 16 bases separating them. Germline values: CDR1 LNHDA, CDR2 SQIVND (reference sequence). Here the CDR3 reads CASKTTWGTNQPQHF. DNA of the CDR3: TGTGCCAGTAAAACAACATGGGGCACCAATCAGCCCCAGCATTTT. Full variable domain (missing parts from reference TRBV19 and TRBJ1-5): DGGITQSPKYLFRKEGQNVTLSCEQNLNHDAMYWYRQDPGQGLRLIYYSQIVNDFQKGDIAEGYSVSREKKESFPLTVTSAQKNPTAFYLCASKTTWGTNQPQHFGDGTRLSIL.

This chain uses TRBV5-6 with TRBJ1-5; perhaps TRBD1 as D (6 bases). The CDR3 sequence is 13 residues long. V dropped 4 bases and J dropped 3 bases, with 8 bases sitting between them. Germline V lookup: CDR1 SGHDT, CDR2 YYEEEE. CDR3 nucleotides: TGTGCCAGCAGCGGACAGCCCAATCAGCCCCAGCATTTT. This encodes CASSGQPNQPQHF.

This chain uses TRBV18 with TRBJ2-7; the match to TRBD1 covers 8 bases. Trimming removed 2 bases from V and 4 bases from J; junction bases left unmatched: 10. The germline gives CDR1 KGHSH, CDR2 LQKENI. The CDR3 extends over 16 amino acids. As DNA, the CDR3 is TGTGCCAGCTCACCAGCCGAAGGACAGGGTCGGTACGAGCAGTACTTC. It is translated as CASSPAEGQGRYEQYF. Supplemented by reference TRBV18 and TRBJ2-7, the full variable domain reads NAGVMQNPRHLVRRRGQEARLRCSPMKGHSHVYWYRQLPEEGLKFMVYLQKENIIDESGMPKERFSAEFPKEGPSILRIQQVVRGDSAAYFCASSPAEGQGRYEQYFGPGTRLTVT.

V and J are TRBV24-1 and TRBJ1-5; D remains unclear. The V end lost 1 base, the J end lost 7 bases, and 4 bases lay between the germline ends. The CDR3 spans 12 residues. Germline assignment: CDR1 KGHDR and CDR2 SFDVKD. The CDR3 coding sequence is TGTGCCACCAGTGATTTTGGCCAGCCCCAGCATTTT. This gives the protein CATSDFGQPQHF.

The CDR3 DNA reads TGTGCCAGCACCTTAGGCGGGGGCTATGGCTACACCTTC. Protein: CASTLGGGYGYTF. This chain connects TRBV5-6 to TRBJ1-2; weak D call: TRBD1 (5 bases). The CDR3 runs to 13 residues. Germline-derived CDR1 and CDR2 are SGHDT and YYEEEE. The ends were cut back, 6 bases at V and 4 bases at J, with 13 bases in the middle.

The J gene is TRBJ1-2, the V gene TRBV28; 8 bases fit TRBD1. The V and J ends lost 2 bases and 8 bases, in that order; junction bases with no gene match: 7. Germline values: CDR1 MDHEN, CDR2 SYDVKM. The CDR3 length is 14 residues. The CDR3 region is CASSLGRGLSGYTF. CDR3 in DNA: TGTGCCAGCAGTTTAGGCAGGGGGCTGTCAGGCTACACCTTC.

The sample holds one count of this clone. The chain carries TRBV15 and TRBJ2-1; D not certain. The germline V and J ends were trimmed by 3 bases and 5 bases, with 8 bases remaining between them. Germline CDR1 reads LNHNV; CDR2 reads YYDKDF (reference sequence). The CDR3 has 13 amino acids. Here the CDR3 reads CATSSSSDNEQFF. CDR3 DNA sequence: TGTGCCACCAGCAGTAGTTCGGACAATGAGCAGTTCTTC. The variable domain in full, with the rest retrieved from reference TRBV15 and TRBJ2-1, is DAMVIQNPRYQVTQFGKPVTLSCSQTLNHNVMYWYQQKSSQAPKLLFHYYDKDFNNEADTPDNFQSRRPNTSFCFLDIRSPGLGDTAMYLCATSSSSDNEQFFGPGTRLTVL.

The genes are TRBV7-6 and TRBJ2-1; TRBD1 might be the D (5 bases). CDR1 and CDR2 (germline): SGHVS, FNYEAQ. This CDR3 contains 16 residues. V was pared by 1 base and J by 6 bases, with 16 bases between. In nucleotides, the CDR3 is TGTGCCAGCAGCTTAGGGGGCTGGGGCGGTGCCAATGAGCAGTTCTTC. This codes for CASSLGGWGGANEQFF.

This clone was seen once. The V and J genes are TRBV7-2 and TRBJ1-2; 7 bases map to TRBD1. Trimming cost V 4 bases and J 5 bases; bases outside gene matches: 4. The CDR3 totals 13 residues. Germline CDR1 reads SGHTA; CDR2 reads FQGNSA. The CDR3: CASSSDRQYGYTF. The CDR3 DNA reads as TGTGCCAGCAGCTCGGACAGGCAGTATGGCTACACCTTC.

The CDR3 sequence: CASSLEYRGSSPLHF. CDR3 nucleotides: TGTGCCAGCAGCTTAGAGTACAGGGGTAGTTCACCCCTCCACTTT. The chain employs TRBV11-2 and TRBJ1-6; 7 bases fit TRBD1. The germline V gene has CDR1 SGHAT and CDR2 FQNNGV. This CDR3 is built from 15 residues. V shed 0 bases, J shed 9 bases, and the junction held 5 bases outside the gene matches.

The chain has TRBV27 and TRBJ1-2; 9 bases align to TRBD1. The J segment lost 5 bases and the V segment lost 8 bases, leaving 9 bases of the junction unmatched. CDR1 and CDR2 (germline): MNHEY, SMNVEV (reference sequence). The CDR3 sequence is 14 residues long. The CDR3 coding sequence is TGTGCCAGCGGTCCGGGACAGGGAAGATATGGCTACACCTTC. This encodes CASGPGQGRYGYTF.

V usage is TRBV28 and J usage is TRBJ1-1, with D unclear. Trimming left V 4 bases short and J 4 bases short, with 10 bases between. This CDR3 region has 13 residues. Looked up from germline, CDR1 is MDHEN and CDR2 is SYDVKM. The CDR3 DNA reads TGTGCCAGCAGTTCTTTAGTCTCCACTGAAGCTTTCTTT. The encoded protein is CASSSLVSTEAFF.

The gene calls are TRBV19 and TRBJ2-2; D not resolved. This CDR3 contains 15 residues. Germline V CDR1 and CDR2: LNHDA, SQIVND (reference sequence). V shed 6 bases and J shed 5 bases, with 16 bases lying between them. Here the CDR3 reads CASRSELPITGELFF. The CDR3 nucleotides read TGTGCCAGTAGGTCTGAACTTCCCATTACCGGGGAGCTGTTTTTT.

V is TRBV5-6 and J is TRBJ1-1; 7 bases map to TRBD1. V lost 3 bases, J lost 7 bases, and 9 bases stayed unmatched. Germline V gives CDR1 SGHDT, CDR2 YYEEEE. This CDR3 is built from 14 residues. CDR3 coding DNA: TGTGCCAGCAGCTCGGACAGGTCAACCCTTGAAGCTTTCTTT. Its translation: CASSSDRSTLEAFF.

The chain combines TRBV9 with TRBJ1-1; D uncertain. The V and J ends lost 0 bases and 0 bases respectively, with 9 bases between them. Germline CDR1 is SGDLS and CDR2 is YYNGEE. The CDR3 is 15 residues long. The CDR3 DNA is TGTGCCAGCAGCGTAGATCCAGCGTTGAACACTGAAGCTTTCTTT. This gives the protein CASSVDPALNTEAFF.

V usage is TRBV28 and J usage is TRBJ1-5; 11 nucleotides agree with TRBD1. Germline V CDR1 and CDR2: MDHEN, SYDVKM. The CDR3 runs to 15 residues. Trimming took 4 bases from V and 8 from J; bases not matched to a gene: 7. The CDR3 spells CASSSSDRGQKPQHF. CDR3 sequence (DNA): TGTGCCAGCAGTTCCTCGGACAGGGGGCAGAAGCCCCAGCATTTT.

The V and J genes are TRBV2 and TRBJ1-5; the match to TRBD1 covers 7 bases. The germline V gene encodes CDR1 SNHLY and CDR2 FYNNEI. V lost 6 bases and J lost 4; bases outside the gene matches: 6. The CDR3 totals 14 residues. CDR3 region: CASSRQGMNQPQHF. In DNA, the CDR3 is TGTGCCAGCAGCCGACAGGGAATGAATCAGCCCCAGCATTTT.

The chain links TRBV28 to TRBJ2-1; 15 bases agree with TRBD2. Germline CDR1 MDHEN, CDR2 SYDVKM. This CDR3 is built from 17 residues. V gave up 5 bases and J gave up 7 bases; unmatched junction bases: 9. The CDR3 region has the DNA TGTGCCAGCAGTCCAAACCATGGGACTAGCGGGGGGAATGAGCAGTTCTTC. It is translated as CASSPNHGTSGGNEQFF.